This T cell receptor beta chain comes out of a study of blood T cell repertoires in COVID-19. The assay was immunoSEQ multiplex PCR, and TCRdb's table has in-frame clones only and misses some. This sample has approximately 290,000 clones, with roughly 89% found just once. Participant ages covered about 18 to 95 years across 25 or so US areas. The V and J ends lost 3 bases and 1 base respectively, with 12 bases between them. CDR1 and CDR2 (germline): LNHDA, SQIVND (reference sequence). This CDR3 contains 15 residues. The V call is TRBV19, the J call TRBJ1-2; D not resolved. Sequencing was carried out using PBMCs or T cells enriched from blood (not recorded which). This clonotype was obtained from a woman in her late teens or twenties with acute COVID-19. CDR3: CASSISTALNYGYTF. CDR3 nucleotide sequence: TGTGCCAGTAGTATTAGTACAGCCCTTAACTATGGCTACACCTTC.